These 16 T cell receptor beta chains were all obtained from the same sample, sequenced in a study of human T cells and chemical hapten exposure. This sample's time point: patch test 3, about 24 weeks after DPC sensitization. The treatment: therapeutic diphenylcyclopropenone sensitization with weekly scalp DPC. Extraction yielded total RNA from whole blood (unfractionated). TCRdb fed the RACE reads into MiXCR, producing one record per CDR3 protein. This table has approximately 41,000 distinct CDR3 sequences, approximately 9.5% appearing once. The specimen was whole blood, collected in connection with sensitization to the hapten diphenylcyclopropenone (DPC). The receptor set was obtained from a man aged 50 or older with alopecia areata. Some clones in this sample may be carry-over from other donors' samples.

The sample holds many counts of this clonotype. This chain connects TRBV10-2 to TRBJ1-3, with D possibly matching TRBD1 (5 bases). The V and J ends lost 0 bases and 14 bases respectively, with 11 bases between them. From germline, CDR1 is WSHSY and CDR2 SAAADI. The CDR3 runs 12 residues. CDR3 in amino acids: CASSESRDPLYF. The CDR3, as DNA: TGCGCCAGCAGTGAGTCCAGGGACCCCCTATATTTT.

There are many counts of this clonotype. This sequence joins TRBV6-2 or TRBV6-3 and TRBJ2-4, with D hard to call. The CDR3 length is 16 residues. Germline values: CDR1 MNHEY, CDR2 SVGEGT. The ends were cut back, 4 bases at V and 0 bases at J, with 13 bases in the middle. This CDR3 reads CASSSNGRIAKNIQYF. The CDR3 DNA is TGTGCCAGCAGTTCCAACGGACGGATAGCCAAAAACATTCAGTACTTC.

This clonotype turned up a few times. The chain uses TRBV24-1 and TRBJ2-2; 7 bases align to TRBD1. This CDR3 contains 17 residues. With 3 bases clipped from V and 0 bases from J, the junction kept 6 bases outside the gene matches. Germline assignment: CDR1 KGHDR and CDR2 SFDVKD. The DNA for the CDR3 is TGTGCCACCAGTGATGTGACAGGGTACCCGAACACCGGGGAGCTGTTTTTT. This gives the protein CATSDVTGYPNTGELFF.

J is TRBJ2-7 and V is TRBV29-1; TRBD2 aligns across 9 bases. The germline V gene has CDR1 SQVTM and CDR2 ANQGSEA. The length of the CDR3 is 13 residues. Germline trimming cut 5 bases from V and 5 bases from J; bases unmatched to any gene: 7. CDR3 sequence reads: CSVPLAGENEQYF. The CDR3, as DNA: TGCAGCGTTCCCTTAGCGGGAGAAAACGAGCAGTACTTC.

The chain couples TRBV5-1 to TRBJ2-1; D call uncertain. CDR1 and CDR2 from the germline V gene are SGHRS and YFSETQ. The CDR3 has 14 residues. The germline V and J ends were trimmed by 3 bases and 4 bases, with 11 bases remaining between them. The DNA for the CDR3 is TGCGCCAGCAGCTCATCGAGTGGGTACAATGAGCAGTTCTTC. This codes for CASSSSSGYNEQFF.

This chain connects TRBV7-2 to TRBJ1-5; tentatively, D is TRBD1 (6 bases). Germline V gene sequence: CDR1 SGHTA, CDR2 FQGNSA. Trimming took 3 bases from V and 1 from J, leaving 13 bases between them. CDR3 length: 16 amino acids. In DNA form, the CDR3 reads TGTGCCAGCAGCTTGTTGGGGGGGCGAAGCAATCAGCCCCAGCATTTT. Protein product: CASSLLGGRSNQPQHF.

Many counts were recorded for this clonotype. This sequence joins TRBV7-8 and TRBJ2-7; TRBD1 might be the D (5 bases). The ends were cut back, 7 bases at V and 2 bases at J, with 9 bases in the middle. Per the germline V gene, CDR1 is SGHVS and CDR2 is FQNEAQ. The CDR3 spans 12 residues. CDR3 DNA: TGTGCCAGCATGGACAACACCTACGAGCAGTACTTC. This codes for CASMDNTYEQYF.

As to this clonotype: A much larger clonotype is one base distant, so this may be a read error. The V and J genes are TRBV28 and TRBJ2-7; D gene unclear. The germline V and J ends were trimmed by 5 bases and 2 bases, with 7 bases remaining between them. The CDR3 sequence is 12 residues long. The germline V gene has CDR1 MDHEN and CDR2 SYDVKM. CDR3 region: CASSRAPYEQYF. The CDR3 DNA sequence: TGTGCCAGCAGTAGGGCCCCCTACGAGCAGTACTTC.

The chain uses TRBV28 and TRBJ1-5, with D unclear. Trimming cost V 6 bases and J 5 bases, with 14 bases left between them. CDR3 size: 14 residues. Germline loops: CDR1 MDHEN, CDR2 SYDVKM. In nucleotides, the CDR3 is TGTGCCAGCAGCTTGCCCCCAAGGTATCAGCCCCAGCATTTT. Its translation is CASSLPPRYQPQHF. Using reference TRBV28 and TRBJ1-5 for the parts outside the CDR3, the full variable domain is DVKVTQSSRYLVKRTGEKVFLECVQDMDHENMFWYRQDPGLGLRLIYFSYDVKMKEKGDIPEGYSVSREKKERFSLILESASTNQTSMYLCASSLPPRYQPQHFGDGTRLSIL.

This clonotype has only a few counts. The chain carries TRBV15 and TRBJ2-4; D assignment may be TRBD1 or TRBD2 (5 bases each). CDR3 length: 14 amino acids. With 1 base removed from V and 1 base from J, the gap between germline ends came to 5 bases. The germline gives CDR1 LNHNV, CDR2 YYDKDF (reference sequence). CDR3 nucleotide sequence: TGTGCCACCAGCAGAGGGGGGGCCAAAAACATTCAGTACTTC. As protein: CATSRGGAKNIQYF.

There are many counts of this clonotype. V usage is TRBV7-6 and J usage is TRBJ1-2; the match to TRBD1 covers 9 bases. Germline V gene sequence: CDR1 SGHVS, CDR2 FNYEAQ. Trimming took 5 bases from V and 7 from J; bases not matched to a gene: 11. This CDR3 is built from 15 residues. The CDR3 DNA is TGTGCCAGCAGCCCACTAGGACAGGGGAGTGGTGGCTACACCTTC. This gives the protein CASSPLGQGSGGYTF.

The sample holds many counts of this clonotype. The V call is TRBV7-2, the J call TRBJ2-1; 7 bases map to TRBD2. Looked up from germline, CDR1 is SGHTA and CDR2 is FQGNSA. The CDR3 extends over 15 amino acids. J lost 6 bases, V lost 4 bases, and 9 bases had no gene match. CDR3 sequence: CASSSRGGGSNEQFF. CDR3 nucleotide sequence: TGTGCCAGCAGCTCTCGCGGGGGTGGGAGCAATGAGCAGTTCTTC. Together with reference TRBV7-2 and TRBJ2-1, the CDR3 gives the full variable domain: GAGVSQSPSNKVTEKGKDVELRCDPISGHTALYWYRQSLGQGLEFLIYFQGNSAPDKSGLPSDRFSAERTGGSVSTLTIQRTQQEDSAVYLCASSSRGGGSNEQFFGPGTRLTVL.

This clonotype was seen at least ten times. The gene calls are TRBV4-1 and TRBJ2-3; 8 nucleotides align to TRBD2. This CDR3 is built from 16 residues. V gave up 4 bases and J gave up 3 bases; unmatched junction bases: 9. CDR1 MGHRA and CDR2 YSYEKL come from the germline V gene. The CDR3 DNA reads as TGCGCCAGCAGCCCGATAACGGGACTAGGAACAGATACGCAGTATTTT. Translated, it gives CASSPITGLGTDTQYF.

The table lists this clonotype with a count of one. This chain connects TRBV29-1 to TRBJ2-1; D is uncertain. CDR3 length: 14 residues. V lost 1 base and J lost 3, with 10 bases in between. From germline, CDR1 is SQVTM and CDR2 ANQGSEA. The CDR3 loop reads CSVEAEASYNEQFF. In DNA form, the CDR3 reads TGCAGCGTTGAAGCGGAAGCTAGCTACAATGAGCAGTTCTTC.

This clonotype was counted at least ten times. The chain combines TRBV2 with TRBJ2-5, with D maybe TRBD2 (6 bases). Deletions cut 8 bases from V and 1 base from J, with 11 bases between. Germline values: CDR1 SNHLY, CDR2 FYNNEI. The CDR3 totals 13 residues. DNA of the CDR3: TGTGCCAGCGGCGGGACCGGCCAAGAGACCCAGTACTTC. This sequence encodes CASGGTGQETQYF. Full variable domain (missing parts from reference TRBV2 and TRBJ2-5): EPEVTQTPSHQVTQMGQEVILRCVPISNHLYFYWYRQILGQKVEFLVSFYNNEISEKSEIFDDQFSVERPDGSNFTLKIRSTKLEDSAMYFCASGGTGQETQYFGPGTRLLVL.

This clonotype was counted many times. The chain couples TRBV20-1 to TRBJ2-3, with 9 bases lining up with TRBD2. With 4 bases clipped from V and 2 bases from J, the junction kept 4 bases outside the gene matches. The germline gives CDR1 DFQATT, CDR2 SNEGSKA (reference sequence). This CDR3 comprises 14 residues. For the CDR3, the DNA is TGCAGTGCTAACCGACTAGCGGTCACAGATACGCAGTATTTT. This gives the protein CSANRLAVTDTQYF.